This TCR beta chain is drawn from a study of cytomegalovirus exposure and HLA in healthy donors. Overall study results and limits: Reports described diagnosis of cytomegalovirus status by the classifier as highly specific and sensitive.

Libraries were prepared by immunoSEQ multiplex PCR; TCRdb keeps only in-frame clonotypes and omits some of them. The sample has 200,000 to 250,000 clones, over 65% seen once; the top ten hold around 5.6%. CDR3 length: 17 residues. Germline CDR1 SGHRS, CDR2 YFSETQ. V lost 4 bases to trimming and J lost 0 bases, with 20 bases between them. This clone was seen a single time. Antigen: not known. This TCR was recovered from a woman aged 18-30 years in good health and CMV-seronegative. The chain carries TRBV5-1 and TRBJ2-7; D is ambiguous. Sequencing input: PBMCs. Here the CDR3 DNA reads TGCGCCAGCAGCCTAACCTTGTCGGAGAGGAGCTCCTACGAGCAGTACTTC. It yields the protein CASSLTLSERSSYEQYF.